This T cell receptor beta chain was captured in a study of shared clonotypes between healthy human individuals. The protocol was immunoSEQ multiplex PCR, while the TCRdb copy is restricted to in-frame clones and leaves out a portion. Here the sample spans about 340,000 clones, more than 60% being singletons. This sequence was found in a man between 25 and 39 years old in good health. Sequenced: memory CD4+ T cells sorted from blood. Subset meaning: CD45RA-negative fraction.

CDR3 nucleotides: TGTGCCAGCACTCCTAGGACAGGGGGCGACTATGGCTACACCTTC. Translation gives CASTPRTGGDYGYTF. The chain links TRBV18 to TRBJ1-2; 11 bases are a match to TRBD1. Germline loops: CDR1 KGHSH, CDR2 LQKENI. The V and J ends lost 8 bases and 3 bases, in that order; junction bases with no gene match: 8. This CDR3 contains 15 residues.